One sample yielded the 29 T cell receptor beta chains listed below, sequenced in a study of blood T cells in healthy people across ages. The use of a sample-barcoded 5' primer and a J-beta primer mix characterized a second PCR of about 7 to 12 cycles. TCRdb reprocessed the 5' RACE reads with MiXCR, giving one entry per CDR3 protein. The sample contains approximately 780,000 distinct CDR3 sequences, roughly 26% of which appear only once. These data were also filed under a second study, of T cells of mothers and their children.

The sequenced material came from blood. Every receptor here comes from a boy younger than 18 in good health.

This chain uses TRBV20-1 with TRBJ2-5; 13 positions match TRBD2. The trim removed 6 bases at V and 1 base at J, leaving 5 bases unmatched. Germline V CDR1 and CDR2: DFQATT, SNEGSKA (reference sequence). The CDR3 extends over 15 amino acids. This chain's CDR3 is CSAILAGGRQETQYF. DNA of the CDR3: TGCAGTGCAATACTAGCGGGGGGGCGCCAAGAGACCCAGTACTTC.

The V call is TRBV28, the J call TRBJ2-7, with 13 bases fitting TRBD2. V lost 6 bases and J lost 7; bases outside the gene matches: 18. The CDR3 has 18 residues. Germline CDR1 and CDR2: MDHEN and SYDVKM. Written as DNA, the CDR3 is TGTGCCAGCAGCCCGACTAGCGGGAGGAGTTGTTTGGATCGTGAGCAGTACTTC. Protein: CASSPTSGRSCLDREQYF.

The V gene is TRBV18, the J gene TRBJ2-3; no firm D call. The V gene's germline CDR1 is KGHSH and CDR2 LQKENI. This CDR3 has 12 amino acids. Deletions cut 4 bases from V and 6 bases from J, with 8 bases between. The chain's CDR3 is CASSQQLDTQYF. CDR3 DNA sequence: TGTGCCAGCTCACAGCAACTGGATACGCAGTATTTT.

This clonotype showed up just a few times. The chain carries TRBV25-1 and TRBJ1-3, with D unresolved. The CDR3 is made up of 15 amino acids. The germline gives CDR1 MGHDK, CDR2 SYGVNS. V lost 3 bases and J 0 bases, leaving 9 bases between the germline ends. CDR3 sequence reads: CASSDQFLSGNTIYF. The CDR3 DNA reads as TGTGCCAGCAGTGACCAATTTCTCTCTGGAAACACCATATATTTT.

This clonotype was recorded a few times. The chain recombines TRBV9 with TRBJ1-4; possibly TRBD1 for D (5 bases). Trimming removed 0 bases at V and 8 bases at J, with 14 bases between. The CDR3 totals 15 residues. The germline V gene encodes CDR1 SGDLS and CDR2 YYNGEE. CDR3 protein: CASSVGGGTWEKLFF. The DNA of the CDR3 is TGTGCCAGCAGCGTAGGAGGAGGGACGTGGGAAAAACTGTTTTTT.

This clonotype came up a few times. V is TRBV29-1 and J is TRBJ1-1, with a possible D match to TRBD1 (6 bases). The CDR3 totals 12 residues. The V end was cut by 0 bases, the J end by 4 bases, with 6 bases between. CDR1 SQVTM and CDR2 ANQGSEA come from the germline V gene. The DNA for the CDR3 is TGCAGCGTTGAAGAGGGGGCCACTGAAGCTTTCTTT. This codes for CSVEEGATEAFF.

The sample holds a few counts of this clonotype. This chain links TRBV5-1 with TRBJ2-7; the match to TRBD1 covers 7 bases. Germline CDR1 is SGHRS and CDR2 is YFSETQ. V shed 2 bases and J 1 base; nucleotides not matched to a gene: 6. This CDR3 spans 15 amino acids. This chain's CDR3 is CASSFTGTVSYEQYF. DNA for the CDR3: TGCGCCAGCAGCTTCACCGGGACAGTTTCCTACGAGCAGTACTTC.

The V and J genes are TRBV28 and TRBJ2-2, with a weak D call TRBD2 (6 bases). This CDR3 is built from 15 residues. From germline, CDR1 is MDHEN and CDR2 SYDVKM. V was cut by 7 bases and J by 1 base, with 13 bases left in between. Here the CDR3 reads CASTPWEENTGELFF. The DNA of the CDR3 is TGTGCCAGCACCCCCTGGGAGGAGAACACCGGGGAGCTGTTTTTT. Based on the CDR3 plus reference TRBV28 and TRBJ2-2, the full variable domain is DVKVTQSSRYLVKRTGEKVFLECVQDMDHENMFWYRQDPGLGLRLIYFSYDVKMKEKGDIPEGYSVSREKKERFSLILESASTNQTSMYLCASTPWEENTGELFFGEGSRLTVL.

This clonotype was detected many times. CDR3 DNA sequence: TGTGCCAGCAGTTTAGGGCAGGGTCGGGGCTACACCTTC. As protein: CASSLGQGRGYTF. The chain couples TRBV28 to TRBJ1-2; possible D gene TRBD1, 5 bases. The germline V gene encodes CDR1 MDHEN and CDR2 SYDVKM. The CDR3 is 13 amino acids. V gave up 2 bases and J gave up 8 bases, with 12 bases separating them.

V usage is TRBV5-1 and J usage is TRBJ2-5, with D perhaps TRBD2 (6 bases). Germline CDR1 and CDR2: SGHRS and YFSETQ. V was pared by 0 bases and J by 5 bases, with 11 bases between. This CDR3 contains 14 residues. As DNA, the CDR3 is TGCGCCAGCAGCTTGGGAGGCGGGGATGAGACCCAGTACTTC. Protein sequence: CASSLGGGDETQYF.

The genes are TRBV29-1 and TRBJ1-1, with D possibly TRBD1 on 6 matching bases. This CDR3 has 15 amino acids. Looked up from germline, CDR1 is SQVTM and CDR2 is ANQGSEA. The V gene lost 6 bases and the J gene lost 3 bases, with 20 bases spanning the gap. The CDR3 DNA is TGCAGCGTGGGAGGGTGGTACAGGGACCACACTGAAGCTTTCTTT. Translating it yields CSVGGWYRDHTEAFF. The full variable domain, rest sourced from reference TRBV29-1 and TRBJ1-1, is SAVISQKPSRDICQRGTSLTIQCQVDSQVTMMFWYRQQPGQSLTLIATANQGSEATYESGFVIDKFPISRPNLTFSTLTVSNMSPEDSSIYLCSVGGWYRDHTEAFFGQGTRLTVV.

The V call is TRBV29-1, the J call TRBJ2-1; D gene unclear. V was shortened by 0 bases and J by 0 bases, with 12 bases between the two germline ends. CDR1 and CDR2 from the germline V gene are SQVTM and ANQGSEA. This CDR3 comprises 16 residues. CDR3 sequence (DNA): TGCAGCGTTGAAGATCGATACCGGAGCTCCTACAATGAGCAGTTCTTC. As protein: CSVEDRYRSSYNEQFF.

With respect to this clonotype: Germline and junction disagree at one end, which may indicate a read error. This rearrangement joins TRBV2 to TRBJ1-2; 8 nucleotides match TRBD1. The CDR3 is 15 residues long. The germline V gene has CDR1 SNHLY and CDR2 FYNNEI. The CDR3 region is CASSEGTGYNNGYTF. CDR3 sequence (DNA): TGTGCCAGCAGTGAAGGGACAGGGTATAACAATGGCTACACCTTC. Full variable domain (outside the CDR3, taken from reference TRBV2 and TRBJ1-2): EPEVTQTPSHQVTQMGQEVILRCVPISNHLYFYWYRQILGQKVEFLVSFYNNEISEKSEIFDDQFSVERPDGSNFTLKIRSTKLEDSAMYFCASSEGTGYNNGYTFGSGTRLTVV.

At least ten counts were recorded for this clonotype. V is TRBV28 and J is TRBJ2-7, with 10 bases aligning to TRBD2. The CDR3 runs 14 residues. Per the germline V gene, CDR1 is MDHEN and CDR2 is SYDVKM. The ends lost 1 base at V and 4 bases at J; junction bases unmatched: 1. The CDR3 DNA is TGTGCCAGCAGTTTATCTAGCGGGGGTTACGAGCAGTACTTC. It yields the protein CASSLSSGGYEQYF.

The chain joins TRBV4-3 to TRBJ1-6, with 7 bases that match TRBD1. The V segment lost 0 bases and the J segment 4 bases; nucleotides outside the gene matches: 3. The CDR3 covers 16 residues. Looked up from germline, CDR1 is LGHNA and CDR2 is YSLEER. CDR3 region: CASSQDRGQYNSPLHF. The CDR3 DNA reads as TGCGCCAGCAGCCAAGATAGGGGACAGTATAATTCACCCCTCCACTTT.

In this sample, this clonotype turned up a few times. The conserved final phenylalanine or tryptophan is absent from the CDR3, which likely points to a read error. J is TRBJ1-4 and V is TRBV29-1; 7 bases map to TRBD1. The CDR3 length is 15 residues. Germline values: CDR1 SQVTM, CDR2 ANQGSEA. V was clipped by 5 bases and J by 5 bases; unmatched bases: 11. CDR3 in amino acids: CSVSRLGQKNEKLFS. The CDR3 nucleotides are TGCAGCGTTTCCAGGCTGGGACAGAAGAATGAAAAACTGTTTTCT.

This sequence joins TRBV29-1 and TRBJ2-2, with 7 bases identical to TRBD1. In germline, CDR1 is SQVTM, CDR2 ANQGSEA. The CDR3 covers 11 residues. The trim removed 5 bases at V and 7 bases at J, leaving 1 base unmatched. The CDR3 DNA sequence: TGCAGCGTTCAGGGGGTCGGGGAGCTGTTTTTT. Protein: CSVQGVGELFF.

The genes are TRBV7-8 and TRBJ2-1, with D perhaps TRBD1 or TRBD2 (5 bases each). The CDR3 has 14 amino acids. From germline, CDR1 is SGHVS and CDR2 FQNEAQ. V was pared by 5 bases and J by 6 bases, with 14 bases between. CDR3 bases: TGTGCCAGCAGCCCCGGGACGTTCCTCAATGAGCAGTTCTTC. The encoded protein is CASSPGTFLNEQFF.

V usage is TRBV20-1 and J usage is TRBJ1-2; possibly TRBD1 for D (6 bases). Germline V gene data show CDR1 as DFQATT and CDR2 as SNEGSKA (reference sequence). V was clipped by 0 bases and J by 1 base, with 12 bases between them. The length of the CDR3 is 15 residues. The CDR3 is CSARDKGENNYGYTF. CDR3 bases: TGCAGTGCTAGAGATAAGGGGGAGAATAACTATGGCTACACCTTC.

This sequence joins TRBV2 and TRBJ2-7, with 7 bases lining up with TRBD2. Germline CDR1 and CDR2: SNHLY and FYNNEI. The CDR3 is made up of 14 amino acids. J gave up 3 bases and V 10 bases, and 12 bases lay outside the gene matches. In DNA form, the CDR3 reads TGTGCCACGATTGGGGAGGGTGATCGCTACGAGCAGTACTTC. Protein: CATIGEGDRYEQYF.

The genes are TRBV5-1 and TRBJ2-1; D unresolved. Looked up from germline, CDR1 is SGHRS and CDR2 is YFSETQ. There are 14 residues in the CDR3. V was cut by 2 bases and J by 6 bases, with 12 bases left in between. As DNA, the CDR3 is TGCGCCAGCAGCTTAAGGTCTCTATCCAATGAGCAGTTCTTC. Translating gives CASSLRSLSNEQFF.

V usage is TRBV2 and J usage is TRBJ1-4; the D is unclear. Per the germline V gene, CDR1 is SNHLY and CDR2 is FYNNEI. This CDR3 is 13 amino acids long. Trimming left V 11 bases short and J 4 bases short, with 14 bases between. In DNA, the CDR3 is TGTGCCCAGCAGGACGGCCTTAATGAAAAACTGTTTTTT. Its protein product is CAQQDGLNEKLFF.

The rearrangement uses TRBV20-1 and TRBJ2-5; D is ambiguous. From germline, CDR1 is DFQATT and CDR2 SNEGSKA (reference sequence). The CDR3 totals 12 residues. The V gene lost 6 bases and the J gene lost 4 bases, with 12 bases spanning the gap. The CDR3 loop reads CSAAQGPETQYF. In nucleotides, the CDR3 is TGCAGTGCCGCTCAAGGCCCAGAGACCCAGTACTTC.

The chain uses TRBV20-1 and TRBJ2-7; D is undetermined. This CDR3 is 10 amino acids long. CDR1 DFQATT and CDR2 SNEGSKA come from the germline V gene (reference sequence). Trimming left V 6 bases short and J 5 bases short, with 8 bases between. CDR3 nucleotides: TGCAGTGCAGGGCTGAACGAGCAGTACTTC. It is translated as CSAGLNEQYF.

This clonotype was seen many times. The chain couples TRBV29-1 to TRBJ2-5; the match to TRBD1 covers 8 bases. Germline V gene lookup returns CDR1 SQVTM and CDR2 ANQGSEA. Trimming at V came to 7 bases and at J to 4 bases, leaving 8 bases not matched to a gene. The CDR3 spans 13 residues. In nucleotides, the CDR3 is TGCAGCGCCCAGCCAGGGGGCCGAGAGACCCAGTACTTC. Translated: CSAQPGGRETQYF.

This rearrangement joins TRBV7-8 to TRBJ2-4; the match to TRBD1 covers 9 bases. Germline V CDR1 and CDR2: SGHVS, FQNEAQ. V gave up 5 bases and J gave up 3 bases; unmatched junction bases: 8. The CDR3 has 16 residues. The CDR3 DNA follows: TGTGCCAGCAGCGCCCACAGGGGGCGCGGCAAAAACATTCAGTACTTC. Protein product: CASSAHRGRGKNIQYF.

The chain combines TRBV7-6 with TRBJ1-6; TRBD1 is a possible D gene (5 bases). The CDR3 loop spans 15 amino acids. Trimming shortened V by 5 bases and J by 7 bases, and 15 bases separated the two germline ends. Germline CDR1 SGHVS, CDR2 FNYEAQ. Here the CDR3 reads CASSKYEGWNSPLHF. CDR3 DNA: TGTGCCAGCAGCAAATACGAGGGGTGGAATTCACCCCTCCACTTT.

The rearrangement links TRBV4-1 to TRBJ2-5; 8 nucleotides line up with TRBD1. The CDR3 has 16 amino acids. Germline trimming cut 4 bases from V and 1 base from J; bases unmatched to any gene: 8. From germline, CDR1 is MGHRA and CDR2 YSYEKL. This CDR3 reads CASSPRWTGTQETQYF. The CDR3 coding sequence is TGCGCCAGCAGCCCGCGGTGGACAGGGACCCAAGAGACCCAGTACTTC.

The chain joins TRBV5-5 to TRBJ1-2, with D maybe TRBD1 (6 bases). This CDR3 is 15 amino acids long. Looked up from germline, CDR1 is SGHKS and CDR2 is YYEKEE (reference sequence). V was trimmed by 0 bases and J by 7 bases, leaving 16 bases between them. CDR3 amino acids: CASSLDRGRRSGYTF. The CDR3 DNA is TGTGCCAGCAGCTTGGATCGGGGGCGGAGGAGTGGCTACACCTTC. The full variable domain, in which reference TRBV5-5 and TRBJ1-2 provide the parts outside the CDR3, is DAGVTQSPTHLIKTRGQQVTLRCSPISGHKSVSWYQQVLGQGPQFIFQYYEKEERGRGNFPDRFSARQFPNYSSELNVNALLLGDSALYLCASSLDRGRRSGYTFGSGTRLTVV.